The rows below give T cell receptor beta chains drawn from one sample of a study of T cells in Graves' hyperthyroidism and ophthalmopathy. TCRdb used MiXCR to reprocess the multiplex PCR reads, holding one entry per CDR3 protein. The sample includes hundreds of thousands of distinct CDR3 sequences, roughly 13% of them seen just once. The sample comprised blood. Receptors originate from a woman aged 25 to 39 with Graves' hyperthyroidism that later progressed to Graves' ophthalmopathy. Both conserved end residues are part of each CDR3. A D gene is named only where the DNA matches it firmly. The size field is filled for only some rows; it gives once, few, many or a size class.

clone size	D gene	V gene	J gene	CDR3 DNA	CDR3 protein
many	TRBD2	TRBV5-1	TRBJ2-7	TGCGCCAGCAGCTTGGACCTGGGTGCGGGAGGGTCCGAGCAGTACTTC	CASSLDLGAGGSEQYF
NA	NA	TRBV11-2	TRBJ2-1	TGTGCCAGCAGCCGCGTTAGCGGAAAGGCCGGGAATGAGCAGTTCTTC	CASSRVSGKAGNEQFF
many	NA	TRBV3-1	TRBJ1-1	TGTGCCAGCAGCCAGGCCCTGACTGAAGCTTTCTTT	CASSQALTEAFF
few	NA	TRBV19	TRBJ2-7	TGTGCCAGTAGTATTCGGGTCGGGGTTGGGGCCTACGAGCAGTACTTC	CASSIRVGVGAYEQYF
NA	NA	TRBV18	TRBJ2-7	TGTGCCAGCTCACCCGACAGTTACTCCTACGAGCAGTACTTC	CASSPDSYSYEQYF
few	NA	TRBV18	TRBJ1-1	TGTGCCAGCTCACCGCCGGGGATTTTGAACACTGAAGCTTTCTTT	CASSPPGILNTEAFF
few	NA	TRBV6-1	TRBJ1-1	TGTGCCAGCAGGGTGACAGGTTCGGCTTTCTTT	CASRVTGSAFF
few	NA	TRBV24-1	TRBJ2-5	TGTGCCACCAGTGACGCAAAGGTCCAAGCCCAAGAGACCCAGTACTTC	CATSDAKVQAQETQYF
few	NA	TRBV3-1	TRBJ1-2	TGTGCCAGCAGCACAAACAGGAATCCCCGCTATGGCTACACCTTC	CASSTNRNPRYGYTF
many	TRBD2	TRBV18	TRBJ2-7	TGTGCCAGCTCACCAGCTAGCGGGAGTGGCACCTACGAGCAGTACTTC	CASSPASGSGTYEQYF
many	NA	TRBV5-1	TRBJ1-3	TGCGCCAGCAGCTTGACGGGAATTTCTGGAAACACCATATATTTT	CASSLTGISGNTIYF
few	NA	TRBV14	TRBJ2-2	TGTGCCAGCAGGCAAAGGGGGACCGGGGAGCTGTTTTTT	CASRQRGTGELFF
many	TRBD1	TRBV12-3/TRBV12-4	TRBJ1-4	TGTGCCAGCAGCTCCGGGACAGCTAATGAAAAACTGTTTTTT	CASSSGTANEKLFF
many	NA	TRBV28	TRBJ2-7	TGTGCCAGCAGTTTAAACGGCGTTGGCCACGAGCAGTACTTC	CASSLNGVGHEQYF
NA	TRBD1	TRBV3-1	TRBJ1-6	TGTGCCAGCAGCCAAGTTTTTATGACAGGGAATTCACCCCTCCACTTT	CASSQVFMTGNSPLHF
many	NA	TRBV24-1	TRBJ1-2	TGTGCCACCAGTGATGTCCGGTCTGGCTATGGCTACACCTTC	CATSDVRSGYGYTF
NA	NA	TRBV6-2/TRBV6-3	TRBJ2-7	TGTGCCAGCAGTTACTCGTTGGAGGCACAACCCACCTACGAGCAGTACTTC	CASSYSLEAQPTYEQYF